The present T cell receptor beta chain was sequenced within a study of cytotoxic CD8 clonotypes in ibrutinib-treated CLL. General study results and limits: Sampling schedules were unmatched across sustained-remission and progressing patients.

About this clone itself: Its specificity is unknown.

Measured with immunoSEQ multiplex PCR; TCRdb has only the in-frame clones, and not every one. The data contain some 130,000 clones, 80% to 90% of them seen just once; the ten biggest clones take up under 2.5%. Germline loops: CDR1 MDHEN, CDR2 SYDVKM. CDR3 length equals 15 residues. V dropped 9 bases and J dropped 7; count of bases not matched to a gene: 18. The chain links TRBV28 to TRBJ2-7; the match to TRBD1 covers 7 bases. The sequenced sample was PBMCs, obtained after 24 months of ibrutinib treatment. The clonotype was recovered from a human donor with chronic lymphocytic leukemia. CDR3 in DNA: TGTGCCAGGGGTCCAGCCGGGACAGTCCTTCGTGAGCAGTACTTC. Translated: CARGPAGTVLREQYF.